Below, 24 T cell receptor beta chains from the same sample are listed, as sequenced in a study of shared clonotypes between healthy human individuals. The assay was immunoSEQ multiplex PCR, and TCRdb's table has in-frame clones only and misses some. The repertoire holds roughly 2.2 million clones, roughly 92% seen once, with approximately 0.4% in the top ten. Material for sequencing was naive CD4+ T cells from PBMCs. The subset here: CD45RA+ positively selected. Receptor source: a young man in good health. Some clones in this sample may be carry-over from other donors' samples.

The chain combines TRBV7-8 with TRBJ1-1, with no clear D. Looked up from germline, CDR1 is SGHVS and CDR2 is FQNEAQ. V gave up 7 bases and J gave up 5 bases, with 14 bases separating them. This CDR3 has 13 amino acids. CDR3 in DNA: TGTGCCAGCAACCTTAGGACGGGAACTGAAGCTTTCTTT. This codes for CASNLRTGTEAFF.

The chain joins TRBV19 to TRBJ2-7, with TRBD1 matching over 10 bases. The V gene end was trimmed by 7 bases and the J gene end by 2 bases; junction bases not matched to a gene: 11. CDR1 and CDR2 from the germline V gene are LNHDA and SQIVND (reference sequence). The CDR3 is 16 residues long. The CDR3, as DNA: TGTGCCAGTATTCTAGACGGGACAGGGGCTCCCTACGAGCAGTACTTC. This encodes CASILDGTGAPYEQYF.

J is TRBJ1-1 and V is TRBV6-5, with a weak D call TRBD1 (5 bases). This CDR3 comprises 14 residues. Trimming pared 6 bases from V and 1 base from J, leaving 12 bases between. Germline CDR1 is MNHEY and CDR2 is SVGAGI. The CDR3 nucleotides are TGTGCCAGCAGGGCAGGGTTGGGGAACACTGAAGCTTTCTTT. This gives the protein CASRAGLGNTEAFF.

J is TRBJ2-2 and V is TRBV7-2, with 10 bases aligning to TRBD2. The V segment lost 2 bases and the J segment 5 bases; nucleotides outside the gene matches: 2. Germline V lookup: CDR1 SGHTA, CDR2 FQGNSA. The CDR3 runs to 15 residues. CDR3 sequence: CASSLMGLATGELFF. CDR3 in DNA: TGTGCCAGCAGCTTAATGGGACTAGCGACCGGGGAGCTGTTTTTT.

As regards this clone: Other DNA sequences from this sample encode an identical CDR3 as well. The gene calls are TRBV18 and TRBJ2-7; a weak D match, TRBD2 (6 bases). Germline CDR1 KGHSH, CDR2 LQKENI. The CDR3 covers 14 residues. Trimming removed 5 bases at V and 0 bases at J, with 11 bases between. In DNA, the CDR3 is TGTGCCAGCTCAGCTGGGACTTCCTCCTACGAGCAGTACTTC. It specifies CASSAGTSSYEQYF.

This clone was seen a few times. This sequence joins TRBV7-6 and TRBJ2-2; 7 bases agree with TRBD1. Germline V gene sequence: CDR1 SGHVS, CDR2 FNYEAQ. CDR3 length: 15 residues. V shed 8 bases, J shed 3 bases, and the junction held 9 bases outside the gene matches. CDR3 sequence (DNA): TGTGCCAGCGCGAGACAGGGAAGTTACACCGGGGAGCTGTTTTTT. It encodes CASARQGSYTGELFF.

The rearrangement joins TRBV7-3 to TRBJ2-5, with TRBD2 matching 7 bases. The CDR3 is 14 residues long. Germline assignment: CDR1 SGHTA and CDR2 FQGTGA. Trimming took 1 base from V and 4 from J; bases not matched to a gene: 3. CDR3 sequence reads: CASSLSGSRETQYF. Here the CDR3 DNA reads TGTGCCAGCAGCTTAAGCGGGAGCCGAGAGACCCAGTACTTC.

This sequence joins TRBV28 and TRBJ2-7, with D perhaps TRBD1 (5 bases). The ends were cut back, 4 bases at V and 6 bases at J, with 10 bases in the middle. The CDR3 runs 12 residues. Germline lookup yields CDR1 MDHEN and CDR2 SYDVKM. The CDR3: CASSSHGAEQYF. CDR3 DNA: TGTGCCAGCAGTTCGCATGGGGCCGAGCAGTACTTC. Looking up the rest from reference TRBV28 and TRBJ2-7 gives the full variable domain: DVKVTQSSRYLVKRTGEKVFLECVQDMDHENMFWYRQDPGLGLRLIYFSYDVKMKEKGDIPEGYSVSREKKERFSLILESASTNQTSMYLCASSSHGAEQYFGPGTRLTVT.

The chain combines TRBV5-1 with TRBJ2-7, with a weak D call TRBD2 (7 bases). The CDR3 covers 15 residues. Trimming took off 4 bases at V and 4 bases at J, with 18 bases between the two ends. The germline V gene encodes CDR1 SGHRS and CDR2 YFSETQ. In DNA form, the CDR3 reads TGCGCCAGCAGCCCGGGGGGCGGGAGTTTTTACGAGCAGTACTTC. It specifies CASSPGGGSFYEQYF.

The V and J genes are TRBV9 and TRBJ2-3; TRBD2 aligns across 8 bases. The CDR3 extends over 16 amino acids. The germline gives CDR1 SGDLS, CDR2 YYNGEE. V was pared by 3 bases and J by 4 bases, with 10 bases of the junction left unmatched. CDR3: CASSASGSGRADTQYF. As DNA, the CDR3 is TGTGCCAGCAGCGCTTCAGGGAGCGGGAGAGCAGATACGCAGTATTTT.

In its sample, this clone was seen once. The rearrangement uses TRBV5-4 and TRBJ2-7; possibly TRBD1 for D (6 bases). CDR3 size: 16 residues. Trimming cost V 4 bases and J 0 bases, with 17 bases left between them. Per the germline V gene, CDR1 is SGHNT and CDR2 is YYREEE (reference sequence). The CDR3 nucleotides are TGTGCCAGCAGCCGGTTAGTTGGGGGACACTCCTACGAGCAGTACTTC. Its translation: CASSRLVGGHSYEQYF.

This chain joins TRBV27 and TRBJ2-3; D remains unclear. Trimming left V 8 bases short and J 5 bases short, with 17 bases between. The CDR3 runs to 14 residues. The germline V gene encodes CDR1 MNHEY and CDR2 SMNVEV (reference sequence). The CDR3 reads CASRHPSVEDTQYF. CDR3 DNA sequence: TGTGCCAGCCGCCACCCCTCCGTTGAAGATACGCAGTATTTT.

The chain employs TRBV9 and TRBJ2-5; D ambiguous. V gave up 4 bases and J gave up 5 bases, with 15 bases separating them. Germline loops: CDR1 SGDLS, CDR2 YYNGEE. The CDR3 runs 14 residues. Written as DNA, the CDR3 is TGTGCCAGCAGCCCCCGGACCTCCTTCGAGACCCAGTACTTC. Protein product: CASSPRTSFETQYF.

This chain joins TRBV11-2 and TRBJ1-5; D is unclear. Trimming cost V 11 bases and J 0 bases, with 11 bases left between them. This CDR3 has 13 amino acids. Germline V gene lookup returns CDR1 SGHAT and CDR2 FQNNGV. Written as DNA, the CDR3 is TGTGCCGGGGTTAAGGGTAGCAATCAGCCCCAGCATTTT. Amino acids: CAGVKGSNQPQHF.

This clone was detected only once. The same CDR3 can be traced to other DNA sequences in this sample. The chain uses TRBV29-1 and TRBJ1-1; a possible D gene is TRBD1 (5 bases). Trimming removed 1 base from V and 4 bases from J, with 10 bases in between. There are 13 residues in the CDR3. The germline V gene has CDR1 SQVTM and CDR2 ANQGSEA. The CDR3 here is CSVEGRVATEAFF. The CDR3 region has the DNA TGCAGCGTTGAAGGCAGGGTGGCCACTGAAGCTTTCTTT.

This chain connects TRBV7-3 to TRBJ2-1; D unclear. Between the trimmed V and J ends, which lost 2 bases and 4 bases, there was a span of 9 bases. The germline V gene has CDR1 SGHTA and CDR2 FQGTGA. The CDR3 runs to 14 residues. This CDR3 is CASSLLGMYNEQFF. CDR3 nucleotides: TGTGCCAGCAGCTTATTGGGAATGTACAATGAGCAGTTCTTC.

V usage is TRBV7-3 and J usage is TRBJ1-1, with 7 bases lining up with TRBD1. Germline V lookup: CDR1 SGHTA, CDR2 FQGTGA. V dropped 1 base and J dropped 3; count of bases not matched to a gene: 5. The CDR3 is made up of 15 amino acids. CDR3 protein: CASSLNAGGYTEAFF. CDR3 nucleotide sequence: TGTGCCAGCAGCTTAAATGCAGGGGGTTACACTGAAGCTTTCTTT.

CDR3 region: CASSRGTGLVDTQYF. The CDR3 DNA is TGTGCCAGCAGTCGCGGGACAGGGTTAGTGGATACGCAGTATTTT. J is TRBJ2-3 and V is TRBV6-5, with 9 bases fitting TRBD1. The CDR3 spans 15 residues. Trimming removed 5 bases from V and 6 bases from J; junction bases left unmatched: 9. Germline loops: CDR1 MNHEY, CDR2 SVGAGI.

Here the CDR3 reads CATSRGTVFDHEQYF. CDR3 coding DNA: TGTGCCACCAGCAGGGGGACAGTCTTCGATCACGAGCAGTACTTC. The chain has TRBV15 and TRBJ2-7, with TRBD1 matching over 7 bases. The CDR3 covers 15 residues. V shed 3 bases and J 5 bases; nucleotides not matched to a gene: 10. CDR1 and CDR2 (germline): LNHNV, YYDKDF (reference sequence).

The rearrangement links TRBV27 to TRBJ2-1; D perhaps matches TRBD2 (5 bases). The CDR3 loop spans 17 amino acids. Germline V CDR1 and CDR2: MNHEY, SMNVEV (reference sequence). V was clipped by 11 bases and J by 0 bases, with 23 bases between them. CDR3 sequence reads: CAGPPAESPCSYNEQFF. CDR3 nucleotides: TGTGCCGGCCCCCCAGCGGAGTCCCCCTGCTCCTACAATGAGCAGTTCTTC.

This clone was seen once. This rearrangement joins TRBV6-5 to TRBJ1-4, with D possibly TRBD1 on 6 matching bases. From germline, CDR1 is MNHEY and CDR2 SVGAGI. CDR3 length: 16 amino acids. Trimming removed 0 bases from V and 7 bases from J, with 15 bases in between. CDR3 sequence: CASSYSLVRGGEKLFF. The CDR3 bases are TGTGCCAGCAGTTACTCTCTTGTCAGGGGCGGTGAAAAACTGTTTTTT.

This rearrangement joins TRBV11-2 to TRBJ2-1; 9 bases are shared with TRBD2. There are 19 residues in the CDR3. Germline V gene sequence: CDR1 SGHAT, CDR2 FQNNGV. With V trimmed by 2 bases and J by 4 bases, 15 bases remained unmatched. The CDR3 loop reads CASSLIKASGEQKYNEQFF. For the CDR3, the DNA is TGTGCCAGCAGCTTAATTAAGGCTAGCGGGGAACAAAAATACAATGAGCAGTTCTTC.

V gene TRBV19 combines with J gene TRBJ2-6, with D possibly being TRBD1 (6 bases). Per the germline V gene, CDR1 is LNHDA and CDR2 is SQIVND (reference sequence). The CDR3 sequence is 17 residues long. Trimming took 5 bases from V and 0 from J, leaving 14 bases between them. The chain's CDR3 is CASSSGTRSSGANVLTF. The CDR3 DNA reads TGTGCCAGTAGTTCGGGGACACGGAGCTCTGGGGCCAACGTCCTGACTTTC.

The chain couples TRBV5-1 to TRBJ1-4, with TRBD1 as a possible D gene (5 bases). CDR3 length: 15 amino acids. The V gene lost 3 bases and the J gene lost 3 bases, with 12 bases spanning the gap. CDR1 and CDR2 (germline): SGHRS, YFSETQ. The DNA of the CDR3 is TGCGCCAGCAGCTCGACCACCAGGGCTAATGAAAAACTGTTTTTT. It encodes CASSSTTRANEKLFF.